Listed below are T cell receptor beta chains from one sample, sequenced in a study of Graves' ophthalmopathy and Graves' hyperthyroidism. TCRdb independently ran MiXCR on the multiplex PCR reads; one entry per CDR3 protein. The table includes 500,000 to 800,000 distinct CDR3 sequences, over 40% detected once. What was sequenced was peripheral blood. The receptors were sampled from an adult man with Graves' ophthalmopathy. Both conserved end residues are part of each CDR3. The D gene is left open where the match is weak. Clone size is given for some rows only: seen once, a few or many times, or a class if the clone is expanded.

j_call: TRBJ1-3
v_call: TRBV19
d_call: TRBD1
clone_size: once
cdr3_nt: TGTGCCACTGGGACAGGGACCGGAAACACCATATATTTT
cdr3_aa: CATGTGTGNTIYF

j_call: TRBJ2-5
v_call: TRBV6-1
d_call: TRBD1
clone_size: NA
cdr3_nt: TGTGCCAGCAGTGACTGGACAGGGAATTGGAAGACCCAGTACTTC
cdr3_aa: CASSDWTGNWKTQYF

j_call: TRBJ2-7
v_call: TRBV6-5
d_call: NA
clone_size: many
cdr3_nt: TGTGCCAGCAGCTTGACGCTCCACTACGAGCAGTACTTC
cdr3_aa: CASSLTLHYEQYF

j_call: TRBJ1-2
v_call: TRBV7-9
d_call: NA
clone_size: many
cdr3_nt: TGTGCCAGCAGCTTTGGAGTGGACTATGGCTACACCTTC
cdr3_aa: CASSFGVDYGYTF

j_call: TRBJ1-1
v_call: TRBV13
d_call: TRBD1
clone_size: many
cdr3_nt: TGTGCCAGCAGCCCCGGGACAGGAAGTGCCGTCTTCTTT
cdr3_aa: CASSPGTGSAVFF

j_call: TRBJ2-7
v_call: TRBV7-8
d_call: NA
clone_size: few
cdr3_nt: TGTGCCAGCAGCTTAGAAACACTCCACGAGCAGTACTTC
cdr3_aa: CASSLETLHEQYF

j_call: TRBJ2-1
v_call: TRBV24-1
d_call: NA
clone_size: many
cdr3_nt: TGTGCCACCAGATCCCGGGCAGAGCAGTTCTTC
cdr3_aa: CATRSRAEQFF

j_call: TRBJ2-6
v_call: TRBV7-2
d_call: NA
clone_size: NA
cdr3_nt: TGTGCCAGCAGCTTCTATGGCGTCGTTGGGGCCAACGTCCTGACTTTC
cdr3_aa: CASSFYGVVGANVLTF

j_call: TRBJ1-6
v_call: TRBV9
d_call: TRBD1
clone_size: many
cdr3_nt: TGTGCCAGCAGCCACGATGGGACAGATAATTCACCCCTCCACTTT
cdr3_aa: CASSHDGTDNSPLHF

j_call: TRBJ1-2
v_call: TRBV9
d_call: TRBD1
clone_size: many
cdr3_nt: TGTGCCAGCAGCGCGGACAGGGCCTGGGGCTACACCTTC
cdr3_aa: CASSADRAWGYTF

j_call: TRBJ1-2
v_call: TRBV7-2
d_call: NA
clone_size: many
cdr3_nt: TGTGCCAGCAGCCCGCCAGGCTACACCTTC
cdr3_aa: CASSPPGYTF

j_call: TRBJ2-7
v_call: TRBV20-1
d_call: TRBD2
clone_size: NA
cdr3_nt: TGCAGTGCTGGGCTAGCGGGTAGCTACGAGCAGTACTTC
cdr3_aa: CSAGLAGSYEQYF

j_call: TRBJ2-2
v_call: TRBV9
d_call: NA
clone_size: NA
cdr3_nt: TGTGCCAGCAGCGTAGACTACCAGATCCCCGGGGAGCTGTTTTTT
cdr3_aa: CASSVDYQIPGELFF

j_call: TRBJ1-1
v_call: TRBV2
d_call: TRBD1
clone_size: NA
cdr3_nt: TGTGCCAGCAGACCGGACAGGGGTTACAGGAACACTGAAGCTTTCTTT
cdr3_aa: CASRPDRGYRNTEAFF

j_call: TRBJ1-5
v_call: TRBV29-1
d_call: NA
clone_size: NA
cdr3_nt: TGCAGCGTCTCAGGTGGGGCGAACAATCAGCCCCAGCATTTT
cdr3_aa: CSVSGGANNQPQHF

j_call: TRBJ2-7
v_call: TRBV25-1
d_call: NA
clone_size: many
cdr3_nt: TGTGCCACCGCCAGGGGGGGCGGGTACGAGCAGTACTTC
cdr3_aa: CATARGGGYEQYF

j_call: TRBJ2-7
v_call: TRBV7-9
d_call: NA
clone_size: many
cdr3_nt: TGTGTCAGCAGCCCTAGCTCGTCCTACGAGCAGTACTTC
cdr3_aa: CVSSPSSSYEQYF

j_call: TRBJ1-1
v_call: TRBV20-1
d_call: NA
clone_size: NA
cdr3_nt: TGCAGTGCTATCTCCCCTAACACTGAAGCTTTCTTT
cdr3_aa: CSAISPNTEAFF

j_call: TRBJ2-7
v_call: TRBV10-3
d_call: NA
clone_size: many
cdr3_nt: TGTGCCATCACCCCATCACGGTGGGGAAGCTCCTACGAGCAGTACTTC
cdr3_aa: CAITPSRWGSSYEQYF

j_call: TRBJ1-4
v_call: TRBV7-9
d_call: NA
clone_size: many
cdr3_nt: TGTGCCAGCAGCTTACCAGGGCCAACTAATGAAAAACTGTTTTTT
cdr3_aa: CASSLPGPTNEKLFF

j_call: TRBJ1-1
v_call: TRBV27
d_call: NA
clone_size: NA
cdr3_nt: TGTGCCAGCAGCAACGGAAACACTGAAGCTTTCTTT
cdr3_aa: CASSNGNTEAFF

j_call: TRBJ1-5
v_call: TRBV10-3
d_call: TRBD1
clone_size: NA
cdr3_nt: TGTGCCAGCAGTTACCTAGACAGGGCGGATCAGCCCCAGCATTTT
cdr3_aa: CASSYLDRADQPQHF

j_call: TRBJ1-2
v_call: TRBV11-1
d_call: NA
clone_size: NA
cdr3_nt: TGTGCCGGCAGCTTGGCTGCGTCCGACTATGGCTACACCTTC
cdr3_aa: CAGSLAASDYGYTF

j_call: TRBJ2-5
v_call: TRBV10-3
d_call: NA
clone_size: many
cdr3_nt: TGTGCCATCAGCCTACCGGACAGCCAAGAGACCCAGTACTTC
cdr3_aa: CAISLPDSQETQYF

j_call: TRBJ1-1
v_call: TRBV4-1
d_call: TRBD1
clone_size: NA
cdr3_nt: TGCGCCAGCAGCCAAGATCGCGCGGGACAGGCAAGAGCTTTCTTT
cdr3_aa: CASSQDRAGQARAFF

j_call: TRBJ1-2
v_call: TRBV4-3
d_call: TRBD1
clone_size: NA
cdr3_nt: TGCGCCAGCAGCCAAGATAGGTCCCAGGGGGCTAACTATGGCTACACCTTC
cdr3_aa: CASSQDRSQGANYGYTF

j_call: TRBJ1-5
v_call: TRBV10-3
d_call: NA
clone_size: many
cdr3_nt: TGTGCCATCAGTCCAACAGGGAACAATCAGCCCCAGCATTTT
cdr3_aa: CAISPTGNNQPQHF

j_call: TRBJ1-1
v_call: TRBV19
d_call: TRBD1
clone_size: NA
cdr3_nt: TGTGCCAGTAGGGGACAGGGGTCCGCTGAAGCTTTCTTT
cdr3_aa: CASRGQGSAEAFF

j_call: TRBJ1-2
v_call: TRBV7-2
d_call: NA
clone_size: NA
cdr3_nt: TGTGCCTGCACAGGGTACTATGGCTACACCTTC
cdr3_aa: CACTGYYGYTF

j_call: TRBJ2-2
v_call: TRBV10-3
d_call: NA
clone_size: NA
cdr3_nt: TGTGCCATCACCCCCGCGACGAACACCGGGGAGCTGTTTTTT
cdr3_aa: CAITPATNTGELFF

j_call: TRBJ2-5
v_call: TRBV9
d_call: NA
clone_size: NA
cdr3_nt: TGTGCCAGCTCACCAGGGGAGTGGGAAGCGCAGTACTTC
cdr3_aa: CASSPGEWEAQYF

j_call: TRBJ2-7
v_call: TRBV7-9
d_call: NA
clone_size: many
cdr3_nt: TGTGCCAGCAGCTTCGACATAACCCACGAGCAGTACTTC
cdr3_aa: CASSFDITHEQYF

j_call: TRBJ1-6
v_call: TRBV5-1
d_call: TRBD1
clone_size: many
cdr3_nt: TGTGCCAGCAGCTTAGGGGGCAATTCACCCCTCCACTTT
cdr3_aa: CASSLGGNSPLHF

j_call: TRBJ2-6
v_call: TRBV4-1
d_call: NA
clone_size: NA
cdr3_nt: TGCGCCAGCAGCCCGCGGGACAGTTCAAGCTCTGGGGCCAACGTCCTGACTTTC
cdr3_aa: CASSPRDSSSSGANVLTF

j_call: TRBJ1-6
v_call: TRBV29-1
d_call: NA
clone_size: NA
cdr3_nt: TGCAGCGCCTCGGAACAGGGATATTCACCCCTCCACTTT
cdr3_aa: CSASEQGYSPLHF

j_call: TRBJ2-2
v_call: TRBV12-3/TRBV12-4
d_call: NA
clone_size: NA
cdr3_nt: TGTGCCAGCAGACCCGGGACGTGGGCTTCCACCGGGGAGCTGTTTTTT
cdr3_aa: CASRPGTWASTGELFF

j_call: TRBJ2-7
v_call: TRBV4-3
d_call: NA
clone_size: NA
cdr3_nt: TGCGCCAGCAGCCCAGGTAGTACGGGGTACGAGCAGTACTTC
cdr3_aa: CASSPGSTGYEQYF

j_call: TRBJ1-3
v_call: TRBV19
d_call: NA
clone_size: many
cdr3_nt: TGTGCCAGCGGGACATACAGAAACACCATATATTTT
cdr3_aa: CASGTYRNTIYF

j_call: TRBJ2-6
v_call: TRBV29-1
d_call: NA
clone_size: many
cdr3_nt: TGCAGCGTTGTAGAGGGGGTGGCTGGGGCCAACGTCCTGACTTTC
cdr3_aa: CSVVEGVAGANVLTF

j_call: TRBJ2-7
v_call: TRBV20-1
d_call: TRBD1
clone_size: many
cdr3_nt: TGCAGTGCAGGGACAGTTTACGAGCAGTACTTC
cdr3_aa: CSAGTVYEQYF

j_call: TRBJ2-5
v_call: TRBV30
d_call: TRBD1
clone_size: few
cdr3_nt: TGTGCCTGGAGTGTACAGGGGAAGGCGACCCAGTACTTC
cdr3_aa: CAWSVQGKATQYF

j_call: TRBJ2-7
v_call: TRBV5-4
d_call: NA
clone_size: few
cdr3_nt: TGTGCCAGCAGCTTGGACGGGGTCTCCTACGAGCAGTACTTC
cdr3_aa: CASSLDGVSYEQYF